This entry is about one T cell receptor beta chain. This entry is derived from a study of CD8 T cells in Susac syndrome. Germline CDR1 is SGDLS and CDR2 is YYNGEE. With 3 bases clipped from V and 7 bases from J, the junction kept 5 bases outside the gene matches. This CDR3 is 16 amino acids long. The authors reverse transcribed roughly 0.5 to 1 ug RNA with random hexamers. immunoSEQ multiplex PCR amplified TCR beta CDR3 across 54 Vbeta, 13 Jbeta. TCRdb ran MiXCR on the immunoSEQ multiplex PCR reads and lists one entry per CDR3 protein. Here the sample spans about 140,000 distinct CDR3 sequences, over 90% being singletons.

Sample: CD8+ T cells from PBMCs. The V gene is TRBV9, the J gene TRBJ2-1, with 15 bases fitting TRBD2. The TCR originated in a human donor with Susac syndrome. CDR3 loop: CASSDGTSGRRNEQFF. CDR3 in DNA: TGTGCCAGCAGCGACGGGACTAGCGGGAGGAGAAATGAGCAGTTCTTC. The variable domain in full, with the rest retrieved from reference TRBV9 and TRBJ2-1, is DSGVTQTPKHLITATGQRVTLRCSPRSGDLSVYWYQQSLDQGLQFLIQYYNGEERAKGNILERFSAQQFPDLHSELNLSSLELGDSALYFCASSDGTSGRRNEQFFGPGTRLTVL.